This T cell receptor beta chain was recorded in a study of T cells in Graves' hyperthyroidism and ophthalmopathy. On the study more broadly: Pretreatment peripheral blood was obtained at initial diagnosis. The study, taken as a whole, reports: Most thyroid clonotypes expanded above 0.001 were also detected in blood. Ophthalmopathy was model-predicted a median approximately 6.4 months pre-onset.

In this sample, this clonotype turned up many times. Antigen specificity is unknown. Together with thyroid ultrasound, orbital computed tomography, serum thyroxine and TRAb, clinical symptoms were used for diagnoses. Unmatched junction bases numbered 20, after V lost 1 base and J lost 4 bases. The germline V gene has CDR1 SGHAT and CDR2 FQNNGV. CDR3 length equals 22 residues. RNA transcripts provided the source from which TCR beta CDR3 regions were amplified. The HTBI set primed first-round TCR CDR3 RT-PCR. MiXCR was run by TCRdb on the multiplex PCR reads, yielding one entry per CDR3 protein. The sample has about 180,000 distinct CDR3 sequences, about 9.4% seen once.

The chain employs TRBV11-2 and TRBJ2-7; 15 nucleotides agree with TRBD2. The receptor comes from a woman aged 18-30 years with Graves' hyperthyroidism that later progressed to Graves' ophthalmopathy. Sequenced material: blood. The CDR3 region has the DNA TGTGCCAGCAGCTTAGGGTCCTACTGGACTAGCGGGGGGGTGCCTTTCATTTACGAGCAGTACTTC. Amino acids: CASSLGSYWTSGGVPFIYEQYF.